This T cell receptor beta chain was retrieved from a study of blood T cell repertoires in COVID-19. Study context: The cDNA or gDNA used as material had been derived from T cells, B-cell-depleted T cells, or PBMCs.

This CDR3 contains 20 residues. J gave up 0 bases and V 1 base, and 15 bases lay outside the gene matches. Germline V gives CDR1 SGHNT, CDR2 YYREEE (reference sequence). In the original workflow: Estimated nucleated cell counts came from reference gene primer amplification. Sequencing was performed with immunoSEQ multiplex PCR; in TCRdb, only in-frame clones are kept and a portion is missing. V and J calls and clone size are copied from that table; D and trimming were computed from the DNA. The profile shows 210,000 or so clones, just under 80% of them singletons. Sequenced material: peripheral blood. The gene calls are TRBV5-4 and TRBJ2-5; 10 bases are shared with TRBD2. The origin of this receptor is a woman of 80 years or more with active or convalescent COVID-19. The CDR3 coding sequence is TGTGCCAGCAGCTTGATCCTGTGGGCTAGCGGGGGACCGAACCAAGAGACCCAGTACTTC. Protein product: CASSLILWASGGPNQETQYF.